One and the same sample provided the 14 T cell receptor beta chains below, sequenced in a study of metastatic and nonmetastatic thyroid tumors. No treatment of any kind had been given to any patient before thyroid surgery. With MiXCR, TCRdb called clones anew from the PCR reads. The data show 55,000 to 75,000 clones, 18% seen once. The sequencing input was blood. The receptors originated from a female donor with papillary thyroid cancer or a benign thyroid nodule (not recorded which). Some clones in this sample may be carry-over from other donors' samples.

This clone was observed many times. This sequence joins TRBV12-3 or TRBV12-4 and TRBJ2-3; possible D gene TRBD1, 5 bases. This CDR3 has 13 amino acids. V shed 7 bases and J shed 1 base, with 9 bases lying between them. This CDR3 reads CASTEQGTDTQYF. The CDR3 DNA reads TGTGCCAGCACTGAACAGGGCACAGATACGCAGTATTTT.

This clone was recorded many times. The rearrangement links TRBV12-3 or TRBV12-4 to TRBJ2-1; 8 bases align to TRBD2. This CDR3 is 15 amino acids long. V lost 5 bases, J lost 2 bases, and 5 bases stayed unmatched. This CDR3 reads CASSISGIAYNEQFF. The CDR3 DNA sequence: TGTGCCAGCAGTATTAGCGGGATCGCCTACAATGAGCAGTTCTTC.

This clone has ten or more counts. The chain has TRBV12-3 or TRBV12-4 and TRBJ2-7; unclear D gene. CDR3 length: 13 residues. V was clipped by 3 bases and J by 0 bases, with 6 bases between them. In DNA form, the CDR3 reads TGTGCCAGCAGTTTGGACGCCTCCTACGAGCAGTACTTC. Protein sequence: CASSLDASYEQYF.

The sample holds many counts of this clone. The rearrangement joins TRBV25-1 to TRBJ2-7, with 9 bases aligning to TRBD2. The CDR3 consists of 13 residues. Germline trimming cut 5 bases from V and 3 bases from J; bases unmatched to any gene: 2. The germline gives CDR1 MGHDK, CDR2 SYGVNS. CDR3 loop: CASSLAGSYEQYF. The DNA of the CDR3 is TGTGCCAGCAGTCTAGCGGGAAGCTACGAGCAGTACTTC.

In its sample, this clone was seen many times. V usage is TRBV28 and J usage is TRBJ2-2; 9 positions agree with TRBD2. Germline loops: CDR1 MDHEN, CDR2 SYDVKM. CDR3 length: 16 amino acids. The V gene end was trimmed by 5 bases and the J gene end by 3 bases; junction bases not matched to a gene: 7. CDR3 amino acids: CASSPQREAHTGELFF. The DNA for the CDR3 is TGTGCCAGCAGTCCTCAGCGGGAGGCCCACACCGGGGAGCTGTTTTTT.

The rearrangement joins TRBV18 to TRBJ1-1; the D gene is possibly TRBD1 (5 bases). The length of the CDR3 is 16 residues. The V gene's germline CDR1 is KGHSH and CDR2 LQKENI. V was cut by 6 bases and J by 0 bases, with 17 bases left in between. The CDR3 nucleotides are TGTGCCAGCTCTCCTGGGGGTGGCAGGATGAACACTGAAGCTTTCTTT. The encoded protein is CASSPGGGRMNTEAFF.

The chain couples TRBV11-3 to TRBJ2-1; possibly TRBD2 for D (6 bases). Germline CDR1 and CDR2: SGHNT and YENEEA. The CDR3 contains 11 residues. Deletions cut 5 bases from V and 9 bases from J, with 8 bases between. CDR3 in amino acids: CASSRGVEQFF. CDR3 in DNA: TGTGCCAGCAGCCGCGGGGTTGAGCAGTTCTTC.

In regard to this clone: A much larger clone lies one base from this, so it may be a read error. In the same sample, other DNA sequences code for this CDR3. This chain uses TRBV20-1 with TRBJ2-7; D call uncertain. The V gene's germline CDR1 is DFQATT and CDR2 SNEGSKA (reference sequence). The CDR3 has 13 amino acids. CDR3 in amino acids: CSGRDSSSYEQYF. CDR3 sequence (DNA): TGCAGTGGTAGAGATAGTAGCTCCTACGAGCAGTACTTC.

This clone was counted ten times or more. The same CDR3 also results from other DNA sequences found in this sample. The rearrangement uses TRBV6-1 and TRBJ2-2; D is possibly TRBD1 or TRBD2 (5 bases each). From germline, CDR1 is MNHNS and CDR2 SASEGT. The CDR3 has 16 residues. Trimming removed 5 bases at V and 1 base at J, with 14 bases between. CDR3 DNA sequence: TGTGCCAGCAGTCCAGTGGGGGTAGGGAACACCGGGGAGCTGTTTTTT. This translates into CASSPVGVGNTGELFF.

This clone showed up just a few times. The genes are TRBV30 and TRBJ2-3, with D possibly TRBD1 on 5 matching bases. The V end lost 3 bases, the J end lost 2 bases, and 9 bases lay between the germline ends. Per the germline V gene, CDR1 is GTSNPN and CDR2 is SVGIG (reference sequence). The CDR3 is 13 residues long. The chain's CDR3 is CAWSLGHTDTQYF. DNA for the CDR3: TGTGCCTGGAGCCTAGGACACACAGATACGCAGTATTTT.

This clone showed up many times. The chain recombines TRBV19 with TRBJ2-1; the match to TRBD2 covers 9 bases. Germline trimming cut 2 bases from V and 8 bases from J; bases unmatched to any gene: 4. CDR1 is LNHDA, CDR2 SQIVND, per germline (reference sequence). The CDR3 has 14 residues. CDR3 in amino acids: CASSIRGRAHEQFF. The DNA of the CDR3 is TGTGCCAGTAGTATACGCGGGAGGGCTCATGAGCAGTTCTTC.

This clone was found many times. The chain recombines TRBV7-8 with TRBJ2-2; a possible D gene is TRBD1 (5 bases). The germline V gene has CDR1 SGHVS and CDR2 FQNEAQ. CDR3 size: 15 residues. Trimming cost V 1 base and J 4 bases, with 10 bases left between them. The CDR3 bases are TGTGCCAGCAGCTTAGGACAGTTTTTCACCGGGGAGCTGTTTTTT. Residues: CASSLGQFFTGELFF.

V and J are TRBV28 and TRBJ2-5, with 7 nucleotides matching TRBD2. The CDR3 totals 18 residues. Germline CDR1 is MDHEN and CDR2 is SYDVKM. Unmatched junction bases numbered 18, after V lost 6 bases and J lost 2 bases. DNA for the CDR3: TGTGCCAGCAGCCCCTCTCGCTATAGCGGGCCCACGCAAGAGACCCAGTACTTC. Amino acid sequence: CASSPSRYSGPTQETQYF. The full variable domain, its missing parts supplied by reference TRBV28 and TRBJ2-5, is DVKVTQSSRYLVKRTGEKVFLECVQDMDHENMFWYRQDPGLGLRLIYFSYDVKMKEKGDIPEGYSVSREKKERFSLILESASTNQTSMYLCASSPSRYSGPTQETQYFGPGTRLLVL.

This clone was seen many times. The V gene is TRBV12-3 or TRBV12-4, the J gene TRBJ2-7, with 9 bases that match TRBD2. V was pared by 2 bases and J by 3 bases, with 5 bases of the junction left unmatched. This CDR3 has 15 residues. DNA of the CDR3: TGTGCCAGCAGTTTACGTTCTAGCGGGGACTACGAGCAGTACTTC. It encodes CASSLRSSGDYEQYF.